This is a list of T cell receptor beta chains from one sample in a study of shared clonotypes between healthy human individuals. Only in-frame clones appear in the TCRdb table, and some are missing; sequencing was by immunoSEQ multiplex PCR. The sample has approximately 460,000 clones; roughly three quarters are singletons. The sample taken for sequencing was PBMCs. The source is a woman aged 40-49 years in good health. Some clones in this sample may be carry-over from other donors' samples. Both conserved end residues are part of each CDR3. Fields, in order: CDR3 protein, J gene, clone size, V gene. Clone size appears in some rows only: once, few, many, or a class for an expanded clone.

CDR3 protein: CASSEPDSLEAFF
J gene: TRBJ1-1
clone size: .
V gene: TRBV6-4

CDR3 protein: CASSPNRLLLQETQYF
J gene: TRBJ2-5
clone size: once
V gene: TRBV13

CDR3 protein: CASSKQGAVSGYTF
J gene: TRBJ1-2
clone size: .
V gene: TRBV28

CDR3 protein: CASSLETGPQHF
J gene: TRBJ1-5
clone size: once
V gene: TRBV7-2

CDR3 protein: CASTTLGLDPADTQYF
J gene: TRBJ2-3
clone size: .
V gene: TRBV28

CDR3 protein: CASSFGDLGNEQFF
J gene: TRBJ2-1
clone size: .
V gene: TRBV28

CDR3 protein: CASGQGVNTIYF
J gene: TRBJ1-3
clone size: .
V gene: TRBV2

CDR3 protein: CASSWHTYEQHF
J gene: TRBJ2-7
clone size: .
V gene: TRBV28

CDR3 protein: CSARGIDTQYF
J gene: TRBJ2-3
clone size: .
V gene: TRBV20-1

CDR3 protein: CASSQAAGTGAFYEQYF
J gene: TRBJ2-7
clone size: .
V gene: TRBV4-2

CDR3 protein: CASSPRGGDGYNEQFF
J gene: TRBJ2-1
clone size: .
V gene: TRBV7-3

CDR3 protein: CASRSAWAGTYYEQYF
J gene: .
clone size: few
V gene: TRBV28

CDR3 protein: CASSPHNEQFF
J gene: TRBJ2-1
clone size: few
V gene: TRBV16

CDR3 protein: CASSNVGTAYNEQFF
J gene: TRBJ2-1
clone size: .
V gene: TRBV5-4

CDR3 protein: CASSSGDSGNTIYF
J gene: TRBJ1-3
clone size: .
V gene: TRBV7-3

CDR3 protein: CASSLAGGRTYEQYF
J gene: TRBJ2-7
clone size: few
V gene: TRBV2

CDR3 protein: CASSLSGTNTGELFF
J gene: TRBJ2-2
clone size: .
V gene: TRBV7-2

CDR3 protein: CASSYSQGGYGYTF
J gene: TRBJ1-2
clone size: .
V gene: TRBV6-5

CDR3 protein: CASSQRTGMLYGYTF
J gene: TRBJ1-2
clone size: .
V gene: TRBV6-5

CDR3 protein: CAWSAGAETQYF
J gene: TRBJ2-5
clone size: .
V gene: TRBV30

CDR3 protein: CASSIRVNTGELFF
J gene: TRBJ2-2
clone size: .
V gene: TRBV19

CDR3 protein: CASRLGGAFDEKLFF
J gene: TRBJ1-4
clone size: .
V gene: TRBV12-2

CDR3 protein: CAVAGTDNYEQYF
J gene: TRBJ2-7
clone size: .
V gene: TRBV10-3

CDR3 protein: CASSPTRGSGQYF
J gene: TRBJ2-3
clone size: .
V gene: TRBV7-3

CDR3 protein: CASSPPAGGIAGVADTQYF
J gene: TRBJ2-3
clone size: .
V gene: TRBV18

CDR3 protein: CASTKQGLGSDTQYF
J gene: TRBJ2-3
clone size: .
V gene: TRBV6-5

CDR3 protein: CASSTTGVGTEAFF
J gene: TRBJ1-1
clone size: .
V gene: TRBV9

CDR3 protein: CAWSRRDRVFYEQYF
J gene: TRBJ2-7
clone size: .
V gene: TRBV30

CDR3 protein: CASSLNAAGSGSYNEQFF
J gene: TRBJ2-1
clone size: .
V gene: TRBV18

CDR3 protein: CASRDRGRRNQPQHF
J gene: TRBJ1-5
clone size: .
V gene: TRBV27

CDR3 protein: CASSVGQGHGYTF
J gene: TRBJ1-2
clone size: .
V gene: TRBV9

CDR3 protein: CASSYYNLPNTDTQYF
J gene: TRBJ2-3
clone size: once
V gene: TRBV7-9

CDR3 protein: CASSLRGGVTEAFF
J gene: TRBJ1-1
clone size: many
V gene: TRBV27

CDR3 protein: CASSPLRTRGHEQYF
J gene: TRBJ2-7
clone size: .
V gene: TRBV18

CDR3 protein: CASSQDGLAGYNEQFF
J gene: TRBJ2-1
clone size: .
V gene: TRBV4-3

CDR3 protein: CASSKGEGSGNTIYF
J gene: TRBJ1-3
clone size: .
V gene: TRBV4-1

CDR3 protein: CASSPRREGSYEQYF
J gene: TRBJ2-7
clone size: .
V gene: TRBV7-2

CDR3 protein: CAWVPGVWTEAFF
J gene: TRBJ1-1
clone size: .
V gene: TRBV30

CDR3 protein: CASSLIQNNEKLFF
J gene: TRBJ1-4
clone size: .
V gene: TRBV28

CDR3 protein: CASSLGTGPAEAFF
J gene: TRBJ1-1
clone size: .
V gene: TRBV5-1